This T cell receptor beta chain was found in a study of blood T cell repertoires in COVID-19. Whole-study context: Specimens from acute and convalescent COVID-19 originated in the United States, Italy and Spain. T cells, B-cell-depleted T cells, or PBMCs provided the cDNA or gDNA that served as material.

The authors' processing: Cell counts per sample came from amplifying reference gene primers. Sequencing was performed with immunoSEQ multiplex PCR; in TCRdb, only in-frame clones are kept and a portion is missing. V, J and clone size derive from that table, while D and trimming were established from the DNA sequence. The sample records around 200,000 clones, around nine tenths being singletons. The CDR3 is made up of 11 amino acids. V gave up 6 bases and J gave up 5 bases; unmatched junction bases: 2. Germline assignment: CDR1 DFQATT and CDR2 SNEGSKA (reference sequence). Input material: peripheral blood. The V and J genes are TRBV20-1 and TRBJ2-3; 7 bases agree with TRBD1. This clonotype originated in a man in his sixties or seventies with acute or convalescent COVID-19. CDR3 region: CSARTGDTQYF. The CDR3 coding sequence is TGCAGTGCAAGGACAGGAGATACGCAGTATTTT.